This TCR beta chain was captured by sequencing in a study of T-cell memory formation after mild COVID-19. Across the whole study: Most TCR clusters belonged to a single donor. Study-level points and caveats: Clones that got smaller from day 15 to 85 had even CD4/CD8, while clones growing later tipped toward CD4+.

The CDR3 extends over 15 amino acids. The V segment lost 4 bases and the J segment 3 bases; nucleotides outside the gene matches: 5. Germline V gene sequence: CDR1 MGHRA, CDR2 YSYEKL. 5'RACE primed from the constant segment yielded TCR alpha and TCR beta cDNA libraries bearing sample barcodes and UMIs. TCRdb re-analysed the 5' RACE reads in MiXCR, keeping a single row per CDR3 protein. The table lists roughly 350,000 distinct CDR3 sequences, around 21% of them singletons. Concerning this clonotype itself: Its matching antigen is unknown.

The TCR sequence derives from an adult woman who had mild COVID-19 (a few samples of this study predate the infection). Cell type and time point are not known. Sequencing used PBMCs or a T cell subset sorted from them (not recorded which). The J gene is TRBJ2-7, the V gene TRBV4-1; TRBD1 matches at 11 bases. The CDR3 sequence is CASSLGGQGGYEQYF. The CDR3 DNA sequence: TGCGCCAGCAGCCTGGGGGGACAGGGGGGCTACGAGCAGTACTTC.